The clone carrying this TCR beta chain was seen many times. This sample was included in a study of early T cells in non-severe SARS-CoV-2 infection. The TCR library protocol was used to attach unique molecular identifiers. These identifiers were attached to individual cDNA molecules. TCRdb passed the 5' RACE reads through MiXCR, listing each CDR3 protein once. The sample has about 49,000 distinct CDR3 sequences, about 4% seen once. The V end lost 2 bases, the J end lost 0 bases, and 10 bases lay between the germline ends. The CDR3 runs 14 residues. Germline CDR1 is DFQATT and CDR2 is SNEGSKA (reference sequence).

The V and J genes are TRBV20-1 and TRBJ1-2; D possibly corresponds to TRBD1 (5 bases). The clonotype was recovered from an adult who was a healthcare worker with PCR-confirmed SARS-CoV-2 infection or an uninfected control (not recorded which). The sample comprised whole blood. The chain's CDR3 is CSARPDRANYGYTF. The CDR3 DNA follows: TGCAGTGCTAGACCAGACAGAGCTAACTATGGCTACACCTTC.